This TCR beta chain came from a study of CXCR3-negative and CXCR3-positive naive CD8 T cells. Study-wide results and limits: TRB CDR3s were more hydrophobic in CXCR3-positive than in CXCR3-negative naive cells. Within a donor, both naive subsets shared TRBV-TRBJ usage, unlike memory cells. Partially decreased CXCR3 expression was recorded after cryopreservation, and fresh PBMCs were used in most assays.

Preparation of TRB cDNA libraries relied on 5' RACE carrying UMI labels. TCRdb re-called the 5' RACE reads; one entry per CDR3 protein, DNA not given. Its table records around 63,000 distinct CDR3 sequences. Definition of naive CD8+ T cells rested on a CD45RO-CCR7+CD27+CD95- profile. Germline values: CDR1 MNHEY, CDR2 SMNVEV (reference sequence). This CDR3 has 12 residues. Turning to this clonotype: Antigen unknown.

The origin of this receptor is a human donor in good health. Some clones in this sample may be carry-over from other donors' samples. The rearrangement uses TRBV27 and TRBJ1-2; TCRdb indicates TRBD1, and absent DNA this call remains unverified. The specimen was naive CXCR3+ CD8+ T cells from blood. As to subset: CD45RO-CCR7+CD27+CD95- naive CD8+ T cells expressing CXCR3 (TNR3+). CDR3: CASSRGDYGYTF.